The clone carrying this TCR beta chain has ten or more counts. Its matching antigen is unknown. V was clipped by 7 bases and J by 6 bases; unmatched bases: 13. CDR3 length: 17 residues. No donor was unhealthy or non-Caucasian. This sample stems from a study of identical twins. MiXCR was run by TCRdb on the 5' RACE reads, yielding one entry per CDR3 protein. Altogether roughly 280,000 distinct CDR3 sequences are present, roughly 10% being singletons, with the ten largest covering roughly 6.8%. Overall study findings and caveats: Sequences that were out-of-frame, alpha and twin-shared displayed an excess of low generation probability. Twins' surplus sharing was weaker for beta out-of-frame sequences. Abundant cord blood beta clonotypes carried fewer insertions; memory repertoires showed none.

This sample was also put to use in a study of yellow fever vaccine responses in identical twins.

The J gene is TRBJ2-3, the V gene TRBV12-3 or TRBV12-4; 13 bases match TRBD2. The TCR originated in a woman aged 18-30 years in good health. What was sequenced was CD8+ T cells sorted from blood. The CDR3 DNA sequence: TGTGCCAGCAAGGGGACTAGCGGGGAGCCGGGATCCGATACGCAGTATTTT. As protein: CASKGTSGEPGSDTQYF.